In this sample, the clone carrying this TCR beta chain turned up a few times. The data derive from a study of T cells in Graves' hyperthyroidism and ophthalmopathy. The CDR3 consists of 13 residues. Trimming took 4 bases from V and 7 from J, leaving 8 bases between them. CDR1 and CDR2 (germline): SGHTA, FQGTGA. RNA transcripts gave rise to amplified TCR beta CDR3 regions. First-round RT-PCR targeting the TCR CDR3 was performed with the HTBI primer set. Each CDR3 protein is one row after TCRdb ran MiXCR on the multiplex PCR reads. Here the sample spans about 96,000 distinct CDR3 sequences, about 51% being singletons.

Input material: blood. The TCR comes from a woman between 35 and 50 years old with Graves' hyperthyroidism. This rearrangement joins TRBV7-3 to TRBJ1-6; D uncertain. The CDR3 DNA follows: TGTGCCAGCAGCTATGGAGAGAATTCACCCCTCCACTTT. Its translation: CASSYGENSPLHF. Supplemented by reference TRBV7-3 and TRBJ1-6, the full variable domain reads GAGVSQTPSNKVTEKGKYVELRCDPISGHTALYWYRQSLGQGPEFLIYFQGTGAADDSGLPNDRFFAVRPEGSVSTLKIQRTERGDSAVYLCASSYGENSPLHFGNGTRLTVT.